This TCR beta chain was profiled in a study of T cell repertoires in cytomegalovirus infection. Whole-study findings and limits: HLA-C-restricted, CMV-specific TCR beta clonotypes were dominant ex vivo. Cumulative frequency (of public TCR beta family members) identified carriers of CMV plus the relevant HLA.

TCRdb ran MiXCR on the reads and lists one entry per CDR3 protein. The sample includes 600,000 to 700,000 distinct CDR3 sequences, roughly a third of them seen just once. The CDR3 extends over 15 amino acids. Trimming removed 2 bases from V and 4 bases from J; junction bases left unmatched: 4. Germline CDR1 SGHVS, CDR2 FQNEAQ. Notes on this clonotype: The antigen is undetermined.

The chain couples TRBV7-8 to TRBJ2-3, with 9 bases aligning to TRBD2. The sequence came from a human donor in good health (CMV status not recorded). Some clones in this sample may be carry-over from other donors' samples. The source material was cultured PBMCs, sampled from culture after CMV antigen stimulation. The CDR3 bases are TGTGCCAGCAGCTTACGGCGGGGGGGGCCAGATACGCAGTATTTT. It is translated as CASSLRRGGPDTQYF.